The 6 T cell receptor beta chains presented below share a single source sample, sequenced in a study of blood T cells in healthy people across ages. Primed by a sample-barcoded 5' primer and a J-beta primer mix, a second PCR proceeded for 7 to 11 cycles. TCRdb used MiXCR to reprocess the 5' RACE reads, holding one entry per CDR3 protein. The sample carries about 970,000 distinct CDR3 sequences, roughly 51% recorded once. Sequencing was carried out using blood. The receptors here all came from a woman aged 55-69 years in good health.

The chain links TRBV29-1 to TRBJ2-1, with D perhaps matching TRBD2 (5 bases). CDR3 length: 13 residues. Trimming removed 4 bases at V and 5 bases at J, with 12 bases between. Germline values: CDR1 SQVTM, CDR2 ANQGSEA. The CDR3 region has the DNA TGCAGCGTTGCTGGGAGTGTTAACAATGAGCAGTTCTTC. Residues: CSVAGSVNNEQFF.

The rearrangement joins TRBV28 to TRBJ2-7, with 8 nucleotides matching TRBD1. The CDR3 loop spans 13 amino acids. Germline V lookup: CDR1 MDHEN, CDR2 SYDVKM. The V segment lost 10 bases and the J segment 3 bases; nucleotides outside the gene matches: 8. CDR3 sequence reads: CATRGQVFYEQYF. CDR3 DNA: TGTGCCACCCGGGGACAGGTCTTCTACGAGCAGTACTTC.

The rearrangement joins TRBV3-1 to TRBJ1-5, with a possible D match to TRBD1 (6 bases). V lost 1 base and J lost 8, with 12 bases in between. Per germline, CDR1 LGHDT and CDR2 YNNKEL (reference sequence). The CDR3 spans 14 residues. CDR3 residues: CASSQVGGGEPQHF. The DNA for the CDR3 is TGTGCCAGCAGCCAAGTTGGGGGCGGAGAGCCCCAGCATTTT.

The rearrangement joins TRBV28 to TRBJ2-7, with D maybe TRBD1 (6 bases). Germline-derived CDR1 and CDR2 are MDHEN and SYDVKM. This CDR3 has 13 residues. The V end lost 7 bases, the J end lost 0 bases, and 10 bases lay between the germline ends. The CDR3 loop is CASIGTISYEQYF. CDR3 DNA: TGTGCCAGCATTGGGACAATCTCCTACGAGCAGTACTTC. The full variable domain, with the rest looked up from reference TRBV28 and TRBJ2-7, is DVKVTQSSRYLVKRTGEKVFLECVQDMDHENMFWYRQDPGLGLRLIYFSYDVKMKEKGDIPEGYSVSREKKERFSLILESASTNQTSMYLCASIGTISYEQYFGPGTRLTVT.

This clonotype has more than one count but fewer than ten. V gene TRBV3-1 combines with J gene TRBJ2-6; 7 nucleotides align to TRBD1. The CDR3 is made up of 18 amino acids. The germline gives CDR1 LGHDT, CDR2 YNNKEL (reference sequence). Trimming cost V 4 bases and J 0 bases; bases outside gene matches: 9. The CDR3, as DNA: TGTGCCAGCAGCCTAGCCGGGACAGCGATCTCTGGGGCCAACGTCCTGACTTTC. Translation: CASSLAGTAISGANVLTF.

V and J are TRBV7-9 and TRBJ2-7; TRBD2 aligns across 9 bases. This CDR3 spans 15 amino acids. Trimming took 5 bases from V and 7 from J; bases not matched to a gene: 12. Germline values: CDR1 SEHNR, CDR2 FQNEAQ (reference sequence). CDR3 sequence reads: CASSPPSTSGTEQYF. The DNA of the CDR3 is TGTGCCAGCAGCCCGCCTTCGACTAGCGGAACAGAGCAGTACTTC.